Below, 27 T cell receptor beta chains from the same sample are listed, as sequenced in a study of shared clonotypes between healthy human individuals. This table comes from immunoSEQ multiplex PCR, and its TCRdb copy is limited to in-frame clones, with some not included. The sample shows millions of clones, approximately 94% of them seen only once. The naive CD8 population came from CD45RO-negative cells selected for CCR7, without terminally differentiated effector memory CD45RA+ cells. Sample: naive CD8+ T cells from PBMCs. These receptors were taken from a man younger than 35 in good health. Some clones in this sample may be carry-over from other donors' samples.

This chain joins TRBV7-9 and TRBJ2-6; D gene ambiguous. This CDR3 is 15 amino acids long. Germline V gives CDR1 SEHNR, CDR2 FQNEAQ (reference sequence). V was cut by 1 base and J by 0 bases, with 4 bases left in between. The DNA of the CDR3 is TGTGCCAGCAGCTTAGAGGTCTCTGGGGCCAACGTCCTGACTTTC. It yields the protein CASSLEVSGANVLTF.

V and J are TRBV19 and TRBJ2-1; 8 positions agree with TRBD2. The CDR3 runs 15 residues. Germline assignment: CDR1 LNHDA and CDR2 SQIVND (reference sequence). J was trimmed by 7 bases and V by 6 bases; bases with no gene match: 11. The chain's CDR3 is CASSDLSGNKNEQFF. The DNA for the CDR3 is TGTGCCAGTAGCGACCTTAGCGGGAATAAAAATGAGCAGTTCTTC.

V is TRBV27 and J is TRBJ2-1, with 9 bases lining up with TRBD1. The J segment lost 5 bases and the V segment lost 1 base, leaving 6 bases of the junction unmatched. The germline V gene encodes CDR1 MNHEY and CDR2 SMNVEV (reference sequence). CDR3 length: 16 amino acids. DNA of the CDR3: TGTGCCAGCAGTTTATTACAGGGACAGGGTCACAATGAGCAGTTCTTC. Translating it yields CASSLLQGQGHNEQFF.

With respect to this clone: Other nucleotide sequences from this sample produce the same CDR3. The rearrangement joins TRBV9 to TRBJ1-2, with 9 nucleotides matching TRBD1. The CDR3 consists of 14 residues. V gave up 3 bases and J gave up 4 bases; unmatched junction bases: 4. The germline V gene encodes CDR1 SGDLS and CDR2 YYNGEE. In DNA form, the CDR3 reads TGTGCCAGCAGCGGGGGACAGGGACCCTATGGCTACACCTTC. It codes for CASSGGQGPYGYTF.

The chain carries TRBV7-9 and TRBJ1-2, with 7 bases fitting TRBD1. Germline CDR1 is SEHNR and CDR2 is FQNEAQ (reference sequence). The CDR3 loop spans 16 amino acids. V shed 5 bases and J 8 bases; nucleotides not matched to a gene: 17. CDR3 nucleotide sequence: TGTGCCAGCAGCCGAACGGGACAGATCACGTCCGGGGGCTACACCTTC. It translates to CASSRTGQITSGGYTF.

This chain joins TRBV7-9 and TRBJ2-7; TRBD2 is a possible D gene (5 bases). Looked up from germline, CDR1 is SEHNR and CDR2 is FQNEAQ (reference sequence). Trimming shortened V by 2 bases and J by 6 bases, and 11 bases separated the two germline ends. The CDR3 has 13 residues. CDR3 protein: CASSLRGNPEQYF. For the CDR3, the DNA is TGTGCCAGCAGCTTAAGAGGGAATCCCGAGCAGTACTTC.

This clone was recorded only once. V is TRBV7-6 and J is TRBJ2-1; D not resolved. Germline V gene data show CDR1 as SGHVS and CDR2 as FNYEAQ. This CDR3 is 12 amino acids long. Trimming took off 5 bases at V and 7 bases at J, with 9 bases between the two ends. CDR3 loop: CASSRGANEQFF. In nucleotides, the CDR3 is TGTGCCAGCAGCCGAGGTGCTAATGAGCAGTTCTTC.

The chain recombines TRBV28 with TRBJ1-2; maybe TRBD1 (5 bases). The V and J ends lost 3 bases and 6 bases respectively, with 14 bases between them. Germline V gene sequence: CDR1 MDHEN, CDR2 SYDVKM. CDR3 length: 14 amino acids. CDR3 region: CASSFVAGGNGYTF. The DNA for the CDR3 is TGTGCCAGCAGTTTCGTTGCGGGGGGAAATGGCTACACCTTC.

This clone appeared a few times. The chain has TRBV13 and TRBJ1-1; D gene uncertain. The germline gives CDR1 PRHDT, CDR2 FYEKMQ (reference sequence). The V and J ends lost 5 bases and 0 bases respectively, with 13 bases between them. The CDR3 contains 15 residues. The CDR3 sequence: CASSHTGPMNTEAFF. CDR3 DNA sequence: TGTGCCAGCAGCCACACCGGGCCCATGAACACTGAAGCTTTCTTT.

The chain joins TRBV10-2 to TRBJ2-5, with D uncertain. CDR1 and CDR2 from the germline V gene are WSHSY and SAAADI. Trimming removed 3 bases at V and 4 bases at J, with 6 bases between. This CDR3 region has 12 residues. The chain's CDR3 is CASSDALETQYF. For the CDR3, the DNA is TGCGCCAGCAGTGACGCTTTAGAGACCCAGTACTTC.

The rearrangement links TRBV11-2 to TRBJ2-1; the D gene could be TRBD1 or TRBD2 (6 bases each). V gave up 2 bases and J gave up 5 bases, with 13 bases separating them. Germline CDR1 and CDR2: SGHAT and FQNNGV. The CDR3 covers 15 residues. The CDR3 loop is CASSLRGTPNNEQFF. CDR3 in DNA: TGTGCCAGCAGCTTACGCGGGACACCAAACAATGAGCAGTTCTTC. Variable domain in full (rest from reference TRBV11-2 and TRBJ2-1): EAGVAQSPRYKIIEKRQSVAFWCNPISGHATLYWYQQILGQGPKLLIQFQNNGVVDDSQLPKDRFSAERLKGVDSTLKIQPAKLEDSAVYLCASSLRGTPNNEQFFGPGTRLTVL.

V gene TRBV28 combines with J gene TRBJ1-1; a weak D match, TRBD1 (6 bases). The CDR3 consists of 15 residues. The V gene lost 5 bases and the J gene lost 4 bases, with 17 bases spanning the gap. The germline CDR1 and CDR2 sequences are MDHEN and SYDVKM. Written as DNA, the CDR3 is TGTGCCAGCAGTAACCGAGGGGGAGAGGGCACTGAAGCTTTCTTT. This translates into CASSNRGGEGTEAFF.

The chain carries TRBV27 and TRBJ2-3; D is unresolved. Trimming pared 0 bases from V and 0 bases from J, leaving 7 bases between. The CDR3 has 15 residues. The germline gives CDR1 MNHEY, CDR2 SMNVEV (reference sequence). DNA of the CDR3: TGTGCCAGCAGTTTATCTACTCCGAGCACAGATACGCAGTATTTT. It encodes CASSLSTPSTDTQYF.

Written as DNA, the CDR3 is TGTGCCAGCAGTGAAAGGGGCAGGGGTGAAAAACTGTTTTTT. Amino acid sequence: CASSERGRGEKLFF. This chain joins TRBV2 and TRBJ1-4; possible D gene TRBD1, 6 bases. Germline lookup yields CDR1 SNHLY and CDR2 FYNNEI. This CDR3 has 14 residues. V dropped 2 bases and J dropped 7 bases, with 11 bases sitting between them.

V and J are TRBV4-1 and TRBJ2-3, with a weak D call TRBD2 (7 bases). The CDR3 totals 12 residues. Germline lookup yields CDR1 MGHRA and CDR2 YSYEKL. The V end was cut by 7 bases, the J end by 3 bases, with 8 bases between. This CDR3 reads CASKGGTDTQYF. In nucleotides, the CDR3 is TGCGCCAGCAAGGGGGGGACAGATACGCAGTATTTT.

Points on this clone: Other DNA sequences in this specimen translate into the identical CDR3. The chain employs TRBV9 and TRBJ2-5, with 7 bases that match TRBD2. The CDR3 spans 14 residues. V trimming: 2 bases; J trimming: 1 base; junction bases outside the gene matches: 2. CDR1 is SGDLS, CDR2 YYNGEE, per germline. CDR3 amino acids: CASSVLAGQETQYF. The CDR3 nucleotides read TGTGCCAGCAGCGTTTTAGCGGGCCAAGAGACCCAGTACTTC.

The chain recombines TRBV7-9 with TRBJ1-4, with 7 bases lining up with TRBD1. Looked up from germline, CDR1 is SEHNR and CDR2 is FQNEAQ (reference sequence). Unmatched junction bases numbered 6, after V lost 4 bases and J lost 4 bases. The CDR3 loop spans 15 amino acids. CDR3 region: CASSWPGQNNEKLFF. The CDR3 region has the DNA TGTGCCAGCAGCTGGCCGGGACAGAATAATGAAAAACTGTTTTTT.

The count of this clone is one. CDR3 protein: CASSLTSGITDTQYF. CDR3 bases: TGTGCCAGCAGCTTAACTAGCGGAATCACAGATACGCAGTATTTT. The chain joins TRBV7-9 to TRBJ2-3, with 8 bases aligning to TRBD2. This CDR3 region has 15 residues. The V gene end was trimmed by 2 bases and the J gene end by 2 bases; junction bases not matched to a gene: 3. CDR1 SEHNR and CDR2 FQNEAQ come from the germline V gene (reference sequence).

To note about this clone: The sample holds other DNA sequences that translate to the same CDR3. The CDR3 sequence is CASSYTGSTDTQYF. The CDR3 DNA sequence: TGTGCCAGCAGCTACACTGGATCTACAGATACGCAGTATTTT. The V call is TRBV27, the J call TRBJ2-3, with no clear D. The CDR3 is 14 residues long. Germline CDR1 and CDR2: MNHEY and SMNVEV (reference sequence). V was trimmed by 6 bases and J by 3 bases, leaving 13 bases between them.

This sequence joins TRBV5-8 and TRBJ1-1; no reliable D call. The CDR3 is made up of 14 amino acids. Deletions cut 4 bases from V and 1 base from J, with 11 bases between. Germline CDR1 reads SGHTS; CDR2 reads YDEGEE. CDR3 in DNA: TGTGCCAGCAGCCTCGAAAGGGCGAACACTGAAGCTTTCTTT. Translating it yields CASSLERANTEAFF.

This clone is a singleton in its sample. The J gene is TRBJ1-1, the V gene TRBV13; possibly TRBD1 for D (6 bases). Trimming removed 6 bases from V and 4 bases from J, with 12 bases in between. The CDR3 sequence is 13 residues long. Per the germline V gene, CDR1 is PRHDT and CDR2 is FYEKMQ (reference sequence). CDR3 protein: CASREQGATEAFF. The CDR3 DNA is TGTGCCAGCAGGGAACAGGGAGCCACTGAAGCTTTCTTT.

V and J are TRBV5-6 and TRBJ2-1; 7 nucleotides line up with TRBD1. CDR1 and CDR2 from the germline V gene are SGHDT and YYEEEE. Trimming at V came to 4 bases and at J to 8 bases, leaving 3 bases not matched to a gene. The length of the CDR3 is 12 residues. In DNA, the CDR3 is TGTGCCAGCAGCCGCCAGGGGGATGAGCAGTTCTTC. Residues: CASSRQGDEQFF.

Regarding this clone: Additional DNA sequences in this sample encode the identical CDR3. The CDR3 nucleotides are TGTGCCAGCAGCTTTGACAGTTCCTACGAGCAGTACTTC. Residues: CASSFDSSYEQYF. The chain carries TRBV11-2 and TRBJ2-7, with D perhaps TRBD1 (5 bases). Trimming took off 3 bases at V and 1 base at J, with 7 bases between the two ends. Germline values: CDR1 SGHAT, CDR2 FQNNGV. CDR3 size: 13 residues. Full variable domain (remainder filled in from reference TRBV11-2 and TRBJ2-7): EAGVAQSPRYKIIEKRQSVAFWCNPISGHATLYWYQQILGQGPKLLIQFQNNGVVDDSQLPKDRFSAERLKGVDSTLKIQPAKLEDSAVYLCASSFDSSYEQYFGPGTRLTVT.

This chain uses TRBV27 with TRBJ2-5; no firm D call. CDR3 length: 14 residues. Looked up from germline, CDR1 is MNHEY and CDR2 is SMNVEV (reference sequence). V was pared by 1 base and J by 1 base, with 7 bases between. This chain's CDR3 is CASSLYGFQETQYF. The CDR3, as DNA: TGTGCCAGCAGTTTATACGGATTCCAAGAGACCCAGTACTTC.

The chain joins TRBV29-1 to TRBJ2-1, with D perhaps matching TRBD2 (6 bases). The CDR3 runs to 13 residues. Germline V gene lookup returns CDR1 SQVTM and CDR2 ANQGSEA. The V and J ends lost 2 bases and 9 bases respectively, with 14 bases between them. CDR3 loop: CSVEWDSPFEQFF. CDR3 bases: TGCAGCGTTGAATGGGACTCTCCTTTTGAGCAGTTCTTC.

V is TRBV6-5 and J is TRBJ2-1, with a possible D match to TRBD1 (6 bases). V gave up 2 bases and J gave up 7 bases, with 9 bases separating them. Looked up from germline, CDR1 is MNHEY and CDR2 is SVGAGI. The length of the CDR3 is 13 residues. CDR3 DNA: TGTGCCAGCAGTTACGGTCAGGGGAATGAGCAGTTCTTC. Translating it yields CASSYGQGNEQFF.

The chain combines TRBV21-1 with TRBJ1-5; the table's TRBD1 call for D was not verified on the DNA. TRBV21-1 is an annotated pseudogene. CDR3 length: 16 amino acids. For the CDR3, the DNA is TGTGCCAGCATCCTCACAGGGGAGTATAGGGATCAGCCCCAGCATTTT. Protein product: CASILTGEYRDQPQHF.